Following are 5 T cell receptor beta chains from one sample sequenced in a study of T cell repertoires in aging, cancer and after chemotherapy. TRB rearrangements spanning V, D and J were amplified using mixed TRB-A/B primers. Each CDR3 protein is one row after TCRdb ran MiXCR on the multiplex PCR reads. Found here are 2,000 or so distinct CDR3 sequences, 15% to 20% of them singletons; the top ten hold around 8%. TCR beta rearrangements were amplified from peripheral blood genomic DNA. Sequencing was done on a sample of blood. The receptors come from a human donor with a solid tumor.

Within the sample, this clonotype is medium-sized. The CDR3 protein is CASSSTTSHHNEQFF. The CDR3, as DNA: TGTGCCAGCAGTTCTACGACTAGCCACCACAATGAGCAGTTCTTC. The rearrangement uses TRBV12-3 or TRBV12-4 and TRBJ2-1, with 7 bases identical to TRBD2. After removal of 4 bases from V and 5 bases from J, the junction contained 8 bases not matched to a gene. The CDR3 length is 15 residues.

With respect to this clonotype: Since a much larger clone is just one base distant, this may be a read error. The gene calls are TRBV20-1 and TRBJ2-7, with D perhaps matching TRBD1 (6 bases). V lost 1 base and J lost 0, with 7 bases in between. Looked up from germline, CDR1 is DFQATT and CDR2 is SNEGSKA (reference sequence). There are 13 residues in the CDR3. CDR3 protein: CSARGDISYEQYV. CDR3 sequence (DNA): TGCAGTGCTAGAGGGGACATCTCCTACGAGCAGTACGTC.

Within the sample, this clonotype is medium-sized (0.01 to 0.1%). The CDR3 DNA follows: TGCAGTGCTGATACTAGGACAGGTCCTTTGGGCTACACCTTC. Residues: CSADTRTGPLGYTF. The V and J genes are TRBV20-1 and TRBJ1-2; 7 positions agree with TRBD1. This CDR3 has 14 amino acids. The J segment lost 8 bases and the V segment lost 5 bases, leaving 14 bases of the junction unmatched. In germline, CDR1 is DFQATT, CDR2 SNEGSKA (reference sequence).

The genes are TRBV12-3 or TRBV12-4 and TRBJ2-3, with TRBD2 identical over 14 bases. Trimming removed 6 bases from V and 4 bases from J; junction bases left unmatched: 6. The CDR3 totals 16 residues. The CDR3 sequence is CASRRRTSGRSDTQYF. Here the CDR3 DNA reads TGTGCCAGCAGGCGCAGGACTAGCGGGAGGTCAGATACGCAGTATTTT.

This clonotype is labeled as medium-sized. The CDR3 spells CSAVRETQYF. CDR3 nucleotide sequence: TGCAGTGCTGTTAGGGAGACCCAGTACTTC. The chain has TRBV20-1 and TRBJ2-5; no clear D gene. The CDR3 is 10 residues long. From germline, CDR1 is DFQATT and CDR2 SNEGSKA (reference sequence). Trimming left V 5 bases short and J 5 bases short, with 6 bases between.